This is a list of T cell receptor beta chains from one sample in a study of T cell responses to AZD1222 COVID-19 vaccine. Libraries were prepared by immunoSEQ multiplex PCR; TCRdb keeps only in-frame clonotypes and omits some of them. The sample yields more than 80,000 clones, 85% to 90% seen once. The sample here was peripheral blood, taken on day 0 of AZD1222 vaccination. Receptors originate from an adult in good health. CDR3s include the opening cysteine and the closing phenylalanine or tryptophan. Each record gives: V gene, J gene, clone size, D gene, CDR3 length, CDR3 DNA, CDR3 protein. A D gene is named only where the DNA matches it firmly. The size entry is marked missing in some rows and otherwise reads once, few, many or a size class.

>TRBV19|TRBJ2-1|NA|NA|15
TGTGCCAGTAGTCCCCAGGGGCCCTCCTACAATGAGCAGTTCTTC
CASSPQGPSYNEQFF
>TRBV7-9|TRBJ2-7|NA|NA|12
TGTGCCAGCAGCTCGGGAGCCAGGGAGCAGTACTTC
CASSSGAREQYF
>TRBV6-5|TRBJ1-2|NA|NA|14
TGTGCCAGCAGCCTAAAACAGGGCACCTATGGCTACACCTTC
CASSLKQGTYGYTF
>TRBV9|TRBJ2-7|NA|TRBD2|16
TGTGCCAGCAGCTTGTTGACTAGCGGGAGATCCTACGAGCAGTACTTC
CASSLLTSGRSYEQYF
>TRBV6-5|TRBJ2-1|NA|NA|15
TGTGCCAGCAGGGATACAGGTGGTGGAAACAATGAGCAGTTCTTC
CASRDTGGGNNEQFF
>TRBV4-3|TRBJ2-7|NA|NA|14
TGCGCCAGCAGCCCGCGGGACGGCCCCTACGAGCAGTACTTC
CASSPRDGPYEQYF
>TRBV3-1/TRBV3-2|TRBJ1-5|NA|NA|15
TGTGCCAGCAGCCAGCAGGGACTAGCAAATCAGCCCCAGCATTTT
CASSQQGLANQPQHF
>TRBV5-4|TRBJ1-1|NA|NA|13
TGTGCCAGCAGTCTTAAGATGAACACTGAAGCTTTCTTT
CASSLKMNTEAFF
>TRBV18|TRBJ2-2|NA|NA|16
TGTGCCAGCTCACCACCTGGGGGCTTAGGAACCGGGGAGCTGTTTTTT
CASSPPGGLGTGELFF
>TRBV3-1/TRBV3-2|TRBJ2-7|NA|TRBD2|16
TGTGCCAGCAGCCCCTCCTTAGCGGGTCCCTGGGACGAGCAGTACTTC
CASSPSLAGPWDEQYF
>TRBV27|TRBJ2-7|NA|TRBD2|15
TGTGCCAGCAGTTTACTAGGACTAGCAGCCTACGAGCAGTACTTC
CASSLLGLAAYEQYF
>TRBV5-8|TRBJ2-4|NA|NA|18
TGTGCCAGCAGCTTGTACCGGGGGCAGGGAGAAGCCAAAAACATTCAGTACTTC
CASSLYRGQGEAKNIQYF
>TRBV11-2|TRBJ1-2|NA|NA|12
TGTGCCAGCAGCCCGTGGTCGTCGGGCTACACCTTC
CASSPWSSGYTF
>TRBV7-8|TRBJ2-1|NA|TRBD2|15
TGTGCCAGCAGCTACGGACTAGCGGGGTACAATGAGCAGTTCTTC
CASSYGLAGYNEQFF
>TRBV11-1|TRBJ2-2|once|NA|16
TGTGCCAGCAGCTTCGGGACCCACGGGAACACCGGGGAGCTGTTTTTT
CASSFGTHGNTGELFF
>TRBV11-3|TRBJ2-3|NA|NA|14
TGTGCCAGCAGCCCCGGGCCGGATCTGGATACGCAGTATTTT
CASSPGPDLDTQYF
>TRBV7-2|TRBJ2-7|NA|NA|16
TGTGCCAGCAGCCTCTCTACGGGCCAGCTTTCCTACGAGCAGTACTTC
CASSLSTGQLSYEQYF
>TRBV4-1|TRBJ1-2|once|TRBD1|16
TGCGCCAGCAGCCAAGCGGGACAGTCGGAGGGCTATGGCTACACCTTC
CASSQAGQSEGYGYTF
>TRBV20-1|TRBJ2-5|NA|TRBD2|18
TGCAGTGCTAGTGGGGCTAGCGGGAAATCGATTAGTACAGAGACCCAGTACTTC
CSASGASGKSISTETQYF
>TRBV28|TRBJ2-1|NA|TRBD2|15
TGTGCCTCAGTTCTAGCGGGAGGGCCGGGCAATGAGCAGTTCTTC
CASVLAGGPGNEQFF
>TRBV2|TRBJ1-2|once|NA|14
TGTGCCAGCAGTGAACCGCCCTCAGGGCCTGGCTACACCTTC
CASSEPPSGPGYTF
>TRBV6-5|TRBJ1-1|NA|NA|15
TGTGCCAGCAGTTACTCGGACACTATGAACACTGAAGCTTTCTTT
CASSYSDTMNTEAFF
>TRBV5-1|TRBJ1-1|NA|NA|15
TGCGCCAGCAGCTTGGGGCTGGGGGGGAACACTGAAGCTTTCTTT
CASSLGLGGNTEAFF
>TRBV6-2/TRBV6-3|TRBJ2-7|many|NA|17
TGTGCCAGCAGTCCCCCTCAACCCGGGACCTATGGGAACGAGCAGTACTTC
CASSPPQPGTYGNEQYF
>TRBV12-5|TRBJ2-3|NA|TRBD1|18
TGTGCTAGTGGTGACCGGGACAGGGCCAATTTATTCACAGATACGCAGTATTTT
CASGDRDRANLFTDTQYF
>TRBV27|TRBJ1-5|NA|NA|13
TGTGCCAGCGGGGCAGGGGAAAATCAGCCCCAGCATTTT
CASGAGENQPQHF
>TRBV28|TRBJ1-1|NA|NA|13
TGTGCCAGCACCCCGTGGCAGGGGCCTGAAGCTTTCTTT
CASTPWQGPEAFF
>TRBV19|TRBJ1-2|NA|NA|14
TGTGCCAGTAGTATAAGGAGAGCTAACTATGGCTACACCTTC
CASSIRRANYGYTF
>TRBV9|TRBJ2-7|NA|NA|14
TGTGCCAGCAGCGTAGAGGCAGCCTCCTACGAGCAGTACTTC
CASSVEAASYEQYF
>TRBV6-5|TRBJ1-6|NA|NA|15
TGTGCCAGCAGGCAACAAGAGACCAATACAGGGCGCCTCCACTTT
CASRQQETNTGRLHF
>TRBV25-1|TRBJ1-5|NA|TRBD1|15
TGTGCCAGCAGTGATAACCGGGACAGGGCTCAGCCCCAGCATTTT
CASSDNRDRAQPQHF
>TRBV3-1/TRBV3-2|TRBJ2-1|once|TRBD2|16
TGTGCCAGCAGCCGACCGGGACTAGCGGGAAGGGGTGAGCAGTTCTTC
CASSRPGLAGRGEQFF
>TRBV18|TRBJ1-2|NA|NA|15
TGTGCCAGCTCACCTCGAAGGAACTCTAACTATGGCTACACCTTC
CASSPRRNSNYGYTF
>TRBV9|TRBJ2-3|once|NA|18
TGTGCCAGCAGCCCAAGAGGTCAGGGCTCCAGGAATTCAGATACGCAGTATTTT
CASSPRGQGSRNSDTQYF
>TRBV5-6|TRBJ1-2|NA|NA|14
TGTGCCAGCAGCCCGATGACAAGACCATATGGCTACACCTTC
CASSPMTRPYGYTF
>TRBV4-1|TRBJ1-2|NA|NA|15
TGCGCCAGCAGCCAGGACTCCGGGACTAAGGGTGGCTACACCTTC
CASSQDSGTKGGYTF
>TRBV7-9|TRBJ1-1|once|NA|15
TGTGCCAGCAGCCCTGGGGGGGGAGGTAGCACTGAAGCTTTCTTT
CASSPGGGGSTEAFF
>TRBV6-5|TRBJ1-2|NA|NA|13
TGTGCCAGCACCCAGTATCGATCTTATGGCTACACCTTC
CASTQYRSYGYTF
>TRBV5-1|TRBJ2-7|once|TRBD1|13
TGCGCCAGCAGCTGGAGGACAGGGGACGAGCAGTACTTC
CASSWRTGDEQYF
>TRBV11-2|TRBJ2-7|NA|NA|13
TGTGCCAGCAGCTTAAGTACATGGGGCGAGCAGTACTTC
CASSLSTWGEQYF
>TRBV11-3|TRBJ1-4|NA|NA|10
TGTGCCAGCAAGGATGAAAAACTGTTTTTT
CASKDEKLFF
>TRBV27|TRBJ1-1|NA|NA|13
TGTGCCAGCAGCTTGACAGGCAACACTGAAGCTTTCTTT
CASSLTGNTEAFF
>TRBV11-2|TRBJ1-3|NA|NA|15
TGTGCCAGCAGCTCCCCGCGGCAGACCGGAAACACCATATATTTT
CASSSPRQTGNTIYF
>TRBV19|TRBJ2-6|once|NA|15
TGTGCCAGTAGTAGTGGGGGCTCTGGGGCCAACGTCCTGACTTTC
CASSSGGSGANVLTF
>TRBV4-1|TRBJ2-2|NA|NA|14
TGCGCCAGCAGCCAAGAAAGGGCCCTTGGGGAGCTGTTTTTT
CASSQERALGELFF